Listed below are T cell receptor beta chains from one sample, sequenced in a study of control samples from healthy donors and cancer patients. Data came from immunoSEQ multiplex PCR; TCRdb stores just in-frame clones and leaves some out. The profile shows 150,000 or so clones, roughly 93% of them singletons. The sequencing sample was made of blood. These receptors all stem from a man between 18 and 35 years old in good health. CDR3s include the opening cysteine and the closing phenylalanine or tryptophan. The D gene is left open where the match is weak. Some rows have no size entry. The others give once, few or many, or a class for an expanded clone.

d_gene | abundance | j_gene | v_gene | CDR3nt | CDR3aa
NA | NA | TRBJ2-5 | TRBV19 | TGTGCCAGTAGTGCGGGGAGGCCCAACCCAGAGACCCAGTACTTC | CASSAGRPNPETQYF
NA | NA | TRBJ2-1 | TRBV2 | TGTGCCAGCAGTGTAGATCCCCGTGGAGGACAGTACGACAATGAGCAGTTCTTC | CASSVDPRGGQYDNEQFF
TRBD1 | NA | TRBJ1-2 | TRBV6-5 | TGTGCCAGCAGTTACGGACAGGGGGCGGGTGGCTACACCTTC | CASSYGQGAGGYTF
NA | once | TRBJ1-1 | TRBV7-9 | TGTGCCAGCAGCTTACGGGGGAGAGCTGAAGCTTTCTTT | CASSLRGRAEAFF
TRBD1 | NA | TRBJ1-1 | TRBV19 | TGTGCCAGTAGTATAACCCGGGACAGGGGGACTGAAGCTTTCTTT | CASSITRDRGTEAFF
TRBD1 | NA | TRBJ2-7 | TRBV7-9 | TGTGCCAGCAGCTTAGTAGGGACAGGGAACGAGCAGTACTTC | CASSLVGTGNEQYF
TRBD2 | once | TRBJ2-3 | TRBV28 | TGTGCCACCAAGGGAGGGACTAGCACAGATACGCAGTATTTT | CATKGGTSTDTQYF
TRBD1 | NA | TRBJ2-3 | TRBV6-5 | TGTGCCAGCAATAGACAGGGGCTCACGGATACGCAGTATTTT | CASNRQGLTDTQYF
NA | NA | TRBJ1-3 | TRBV27 | TGTGCCAGCAGCCCCCTTCAGCTGGCAGCGCAGGAAAACACCATATATTTT | CASSPLQLAAQENTIYF
NA | NA | TRBJ1-1 | TRBV27 | TGTGCCAGCAGTTACGGGGGGCTGAAGGACACTGAAGCTTTCTTT | CASSYGGLKDTEAFF
NA | NA | TRBJ1-5 | TRBV6-6 | TGTGCCAGCGGGACACAGTATAGCAATCAGCCCCAGCATTTT | CASGTQYSNQPQHF
TRBD2 | NA | TRBJ2-2 | TRBV5-1 | TGCGCCAGCAGCGATAAGAAACGGGGGGCCGGGGAGCTGTTTTTT | CASSDKKRGAGELFF
NA | NA | TRBJ1-3 | TRBV28 | TGTGCCAGCAGTCTAAACAGGAGATCTGGAAACACCATATATTTT | CASSLNRRSGNTIYF
TRBD2 | NA | TRBJ2-2 | TRBV25-1 | TGTGCCAGCAGTGCCCTTTTTAATCGGGGGGGCGGCACCGGGGAGCTGTTTTTT | CASSALFNRGGGTGELFF
NA | NA | TRBJ2-1 | TRBV7-9 | TGTGCCAGCAGCTTAGGAGGTCAGGGAAGGGAAAATGAGCAGTTCTTC | CASSLGGQGRENEQFF
TRBD2 | NA | TRBJ2-2 | TRBV11-3 | TGTGCCAGCAGCTTCGGACTAGCGGCGAACACCGGGGAGCTGTTTTTT | CASSFGLAANTGELFF
NA | NA | TRBJ1-1 | TRBV5-4 | TGTGCCAGCAGCTCAGGACGCAACACTGAAGCTTTCTTT | CASSSGRNTEAFF
TRBD2 | NA | TRBJ2-3 | TRBV7-3 | TGTGCCAGCGCTCCGGGACTAGACACAGATACGCAGTATTTT | CASAPGLDTDTQYF
NA | NA | TRBJ1-5 | TRBV6-6 | TGTGCCAGCGTAAGGACAGCAGGAAATCAGCCCCAGCATTTT | CASVRTAGNQPQHF
TRBD1 | once | TRBJ2-7 | TRBV5-1 | TGCGCCAGCAGCTGGGGACAGGGGGCCTACGAGCAGTACTTC | CASSWGQGAYEQYF
NA | once | TRBJ2-3 | TRBV5-1 | TGCGCCAGCAGCTTGACAGATAACACAGATACGCAGTATTTT | CASSLTDNTDTQYF
NA | NA | TRBJ1-1 | TRBV2 | TGTGCCAGACGACAGGATATTAACACTGAAGCTTTCTTT | CARRQDINTEAFF
NA | NA | TRBJ2-7 | TRBV20-1 | TGCAGTGCTACCTCGACCTACGAGCAGTACTTC | CSATSTYEQYF
TRBD1 | NA | TRBJ2-7 | TRBV5-4 | TGTGCCAGCAGCCCCCGGGACAGGGGCTACGAGCAGTACTTC | CASSPRDRGYEQYF
NA | NA | TRBJ2-3 | TRBV13 | TGTGCCAGCAGCTTAGAAGGCGGCACAGATACGCAGTATTTT | CASSLEGGTDTQYF
TRBD2 | NA | TRBJ2-2 | TRBV4-2 | TGTGCCAGCAGCTACAGAGGACGCGCGGGAGGGCCCGCCGGGGAGCTGTTTTTT | CASSYRGRAGGPAGELFF
NA | once | TRBJ1-3 | TRBV28 | TGTGCCAGCAGCCCGATTGGGGGCGCGGGTGGAAACACCATATATTTT | CASSPIGGAGGNTIYF
NA | NA | TRBJ1-4 | TRBV7-9 | TGTGCCAGCAGCTTCGGGGGGTTTCATGAAAAACTGTTTTTT | CASSFGGFHEKLFF
NA | NA | TRBJ1-5 | TRBV4-1 | TGCGCCAGCAGCCAAGATGGTAGTCAGCCCCAGCATTTT | CASSQDGSQPQHF
NA | NA | TRBJ2-1 | TRBV9 | TGTGCCAGCAGCCCGGGGGCAGGGGGATCCTACAATGAGCAGTTCTTC | CASSPGAGGSYNEQFF
NA | NA | TRBJ2-1 | TRBV7-6 | TGTGCCAGCAGCCCCGGGACAAGGGTGGTTGACAATGAGCAGTTCTTC | CASSPGTRVVDNEQFF
NA | NA | TRBJ2-3 | TRBV9 | TGTGCCAGCAGCGACTCTTCCTGGGACCCCTCCGATACGCAGTATTTT | CASSDSSWDPSDTQYF
NA | NA | TRBJ1-6 | TRBV4-2 | TGTGCCAGCGTGGCGAGCTATGTCGGGAAAATGGGCCATTCACCCCTCCACTTT | CASVASYVGKMGHSPLHF
TRBD1 | NA | TRBJ1-4 | TRBV5-8 | TGTGCCAGCAGCACAACAGGGGGTCGAAGTGAAAAACTGTTTTTT | CASSTTGGRSEKLFF
NA | NA | TRBJ2-2 | TRBV4-1 | TGCGCCAGCACGCGAGTGGGGACCACCGGGGAGCTGTTTTTT | CASTRVGTTGELFF
TRBD2 | NA | TRBJ2-7 | TRBV11-1 | TGTGCCAGCAGCTTGATAACTAGCGGTAGATACGAGCAGTACTTC | CASSLITSGRYEQYF
TRBD1 | NA | TRBJ1-6 | TRBV10-2 | TGCGCCAGCAGCTGGGACAGGGCGTCAAATTCACCCCTCCACTTT | CASSWDRASNSPLHF
TRBD2 | NA | TRBJ2-5 | TRBV19 | TGTGCCAGTAGTACCTTGGGGGGGGAGACCCAGTACTTC | CASSTLGGETQYF
TRBD1 | once | TRBJ1-2 | TRBV6-4 | TGTGCCAGCAGTGAAACTACAGGGGGCCATGGCTACACCTTC | CASSETTGGHGYTF
NA | NA | TRBJ2-6 | TRBV27 | TGTGCCAGCAGTTTGGCCGGGGCCAACGTCCTGACTTTC | CASSLAGANVLTF
TRBD1 | NA | TRBJ1-2 | TRBV2 | TGTGCCAGCAGTTCCGGACAGGGACAAATTACTAACTATGGCTACACCTTC | CASSSGQGQITNYGYTF
NA | NA | TRBJ2-5 | TRBV24-1 | TGTGCCACCAGTGATTTGCAGCTGGGTCACCAAGAGACCCAGTACTTC | CATSDLQLGHQETQYF
TRBD1 | NA | TRBJ2-2 | TRBV5-1 | TGCGCCAGCAGCTTAACCGGGACAGGGGATAGCGGGGAGCTGTTTTTT | CASSLTGTGDSGELFF
TRBD1 | NA | TRBJ1-1 | TRBV2 | TGTGCCAGCACCTCGGACAGGATCTTGAACACTGAAGCTTTCTTT | CASTSDRILNTEAFF
NA | NA | TRBJ2-5 | TRBV5-4 | TGTGCCAGCAGCGTACTTGGGCCCGGGTCGGGAGAGACCCAGTACTTC | CASSVLGPGSGETQYF
TRBD1 | NA | TRBJ2-2 | TRBV30 | TGTGCCTGGAGAGGACAGGGGAACACCGGGGAGCTGTTTTTT | CAWRGQGNTGELFF
TRBD1 | once | TRBJ1-2 | TRBV19 | TGTGCCAGTAGCCCACAGGGGGTACCCTATGGCTACACCTTC | CASSPQGVPYGYTF